Listed below are T cell receptor beta chains from one sample, sequenced in a study of T cells in Graves' hyperthyroidism and ophthalmopathy. One entry per CDR3 protein, called by TCRdb with MiXCR from the multiplex PCR reads. This table has about 360,000 distinct CDR3 sequences, around 14% appearing once. The sequenced sample consisted of blood. All receptors derive from a woman between 18 and 30 years old with Graves' hyperthyroidism that later progressed to Graves' ophthalmopathy. Each CDR3 is given with its conserved first and last residue.

v_call,cdr3_length,j_call,cdr3_aa
TRBV30,15,TRBJ1-2,CAWTDRQGLYYGYTF
TRBV28,14,TRBJ2-3,CASSSWESTDTQYF
TRBV28,18,TRBJ2-3,CASSESGTELISTDTQYF
TRBV28,14,TRBJ2-7,CASSLFLRGYEQYF
TRBV10-3,14,TRBJ2-5,CAISDRRAEETQYF
TRBV9,17,TRBJ1-1,CASSAQGTGTGFRGAFF
TRBV27,12,TRBJ2-3,CASSSPADTQYF
TRBV28,13,TRBJ2-2,CASSFLEGGELFF
TRBV12-3/TRBV12-4,14,TRBJ2-2,CASSFGGSAGELFF
TRBV9,15,TRBJ1-3,CASSGRGFSGNTIYF
TRBV30,17,TRBJ1-3,CAWSVRLGILSGNTIYF
TRBV28,14,TRBJ2-4,CASSSGQGLGIQYF
TRBV3-1,15,TRBJ2-7,CASSQAPGQTYEQYF
TRBV6-1,18,TRBJ2-5,CASSEELAGVFKEETQYF
TRBV7-2,14,TRBJ1-5,CASSFGHTNQPQHF
TRBV12-3/TRBV12-4,14,TRBJ2-3,CASSPVDSTDTQYF
TRBV14,16,TRBJ2-7,CASSQAGTSYTYEQYF
TRBV7-3,18,TRBJ2-7,CASSHLNPPGLQLYEQYF
TRBV7-2,17,TRBJ2-1,CASSALLAGFSYNEQFF
TRBV7-9,14,TRBJ2-5,CASSVGQGVETQYF
TRBV2,12,TRBJ1-2,CATAGHTYGYTF
TRBV14,16,TRBJ2-7,CASSQIAAGGVREQYF